The present T cell receptor (beta chain) was sequenced within a study of blood T cells in healthy people across ages. This clonotype was observed a few times. Combining a sample-barcoded 5' primer with a J-beta primer mix, a second PCR ran for roughly 7 to 11 cycles. TCRdb re-called the 5' RACE reads with MiXCR, one entry per CDR3 protein. The sample consists of more than 1,000,000 distinct CDR3 sequences, roughly 24% of them appearing once. In addition, the sample was reused for a study of T cells of mothers and their children.

Specimen: blood. The sequence derives from a girl aged 2 to 9 in good health.

Written as DNA, the CDR3 is TGTGCCAGCAGCTTAGGAAAGGCTGAAGCTTTCTTT. As protein: CASSLGKAEAFF. V usage is TRBV7-2 and J usage is TRBJ1-1; D not resolved. The V gene's germline CDR1 is SGHTA and CDR2 FQGNSA. This CDR3 has 12 amino acids. Trimming took 1 base from V and 6 from J, leaving 6 bases between them. Together with reference TRBV7-2 and TRBJ1-1, the CDR3 gives the full variable domain: GAGVSQSPSNKVTEKGKDVELRCDPISGHTALYWYRQSLGQGLEFLIYFQGNSAPDKSGLPSDRFSAERTGGSVSTLTIQRTQQEDSAVYLCASSLGKAEAFFGQGTRLTVV.